The 19 T cell receptor beta chains in this list originate from one sample, sequenced in a study of monozygotic twins with inflammatory bowel disease. TCRdb processed the 5' RACE reads again and assigns one entry to each CDR3 protein, with no DNA. The listing records tens of thousands of distinct CDR3 sequences. The sample taken for sequencing was blood. The origin of the receptors is a human donor with ulcerative colitis or Crohn's disease, or a healthy co-twin of an affected twin (not recorded which).

This chain connects TRBV12-3 or TRBV12-4 to TRBJ1-2. The CDR3 loop spans 13 amino acids. CDR3 region: CASSFGWAYGYTF.

The V gene is TRBV20-1, the J gene TRBJ2-7; TCRdb designates TRBD2, a call that cannot be tested without DNA. The CDR3 runs 15 residues. CDR1 and CDR2 (germline): DFQATT, SNEGSKA (reference sequence). This CDR3 reads CSARRSGESSYEQYF.

The chain has TRBV15 and TRBJ2-2. The CDR3 has 15 amino acids. Per the germline V gene, CDR1 is LNHNV and CDR2 is YYDKDF (reference sequence). The CDR3 reads CATSRPTVIGGELFF.

This clonotype is deemed medium-sized by its frequency. V and J are TRBV20-1 and TRBJ2-2; no DNA is available, so the TRBD2 call from TCRdb remains unchecked. This CDR3 contains 13 residues. The germline V gene encodes CDR1 DFQATT and CDR2 SNEGSKA (reference sequence). The CDR3 sequence is CSAHRDYAGELFF.

The chain links TRBV7-2 to TRBJ1-4. Looked up from germline, CDR1 is SGHTA and CDR2 is FQGNSA. The CDR3 sequence is 15 residues long. The CDR3: CASSRRLATNEKLFF.

The rearrangement uses TRBV3-1 and TRBJ1-2. The CDR3 is 16 residues long. Germline V lookup: CDR1 LGHDT, CDR2 YNNKEL (reference sequence). This CDR3 is CASSPTGRASNYGYTF.

CDR3 region: CATLTTGRGSYNSPLHF. The rearrangement uses TRBV6-1 and TRBJ1-6; as DNA is missing, the TRBD1 call by TCRdb cannot be tested. Germline V gene data show CDR1 as MNHNS and CDR2 as SASEGT. The CDR3 is 17 amino acids.

The V and J genes are TRBV12-3 or TRBV12-4 and TRBJ1-1; the TCRdb D gene call, TRBD1, has no DNA to confirm it. The CDR3 contains 13 residues. CDR3 residues: CASNEQGNTEAFF.

The V call is TRBV2, the J call TRBJ1-1; TCRdb names TRBD1, which stays unverified in the absence of DNA. This CDR3 is 14 amino acids long. Germline values: CDR1 SNHLY, CDR2 FYNNEI. The chain's CDR3 is CASSPQGGNTEAFF.

The CDR3 sequence: CASSPGRIDTQYF. This rearrangement joins TRBV7-2 to TRBJ2-3; TCRdb's D call, TRBD2, is unchecked because there is no DNA. CDR3 length: 13 amino acids. Germline CDR1 and CDR2: SGHTA and FQGNSA.

The rearrangement uses TRBV2 and TRBJ2-1; with no DNA, the TCRdb D assignment of TRBD2 cannot be verified. The CDR3 has 15 amino acids. CDR1 is SNHLY and CDR2 is FYNNEI in the germline V gene. The CDR3 protein is CASSLTSGGPHEQFF.

The J gene is TRBJ2-1, the V gene TRBV6-5; the TCRdb D gene call, TRBD1, has no DNA to confirm it. Germline values: CDR1 MNHEY, CDR2 SVGAGI. The CDR3 has 15 amino acids. CDR3 region: CASSYSTSGGDEQFF.

V and J are TRBV5-1 and TRBJ2-3. The CDR3 contains 11 residues. Germline-derived CDR1 and CDR2 are SGHRS and YFSETQ. The CDR3 loop reads CASSFEDTQYF.

The chain's CDR3 is CSVEDSGQGYGYTF. The rearrangement uses TRBV29-1 and TRBJ1-2; TCRdb's D call, TRBD1, is unchecked because there is no DNA. The CDR3 is made up of 14 amino acids. Germline CDR1 SQVTM, CDR2 ANQGSEA.

This chain connects TRBV12-3 or TRBV12-4 to TRBJ1-5; checking the TCRdb D call of TRBD1 is not possible without DNA. The CDR3 length is 15 residues. The CDR3 protein is CASSSVESGSQPQHF.

The gene calls are TRBV5-1 and TRBJ2-3. The CDR3 totals 17 residues. Germline lookup yields CDR1 SGHRS and CDR2 YFSETQ. This CDR3 is CASSLFAQLAGTDTQYF.

The V and J genes are TRBV6-5 and TRBJ2-1; with no DNA, the TCRdb D assignment of TRBD2 cannot be verified. This CDR3 is built from 14 residues. Germline CDR1 is MNHEY and CDR2 is SVGAGI. CDR3 in amino acids: CASSFQTSGGSQFF.

The rearrangement links TRBV4-1 to TRBJ1-6; TCRdb lists TRBD1, though no DNA is available to test this call. Germline-derived CDR1 and CDR2 are MGHRA and YSYEKL. The CDR3 length is 17 residues. The CDR3 region is CASSHLSWDRGHSPLHF.

V is TRBV12-3 or TRBV12-4 and J is TRBJ1-2. This CDR3 is 12 amino acids long. The CDR3 loop reads CASSLAPSGYTF.